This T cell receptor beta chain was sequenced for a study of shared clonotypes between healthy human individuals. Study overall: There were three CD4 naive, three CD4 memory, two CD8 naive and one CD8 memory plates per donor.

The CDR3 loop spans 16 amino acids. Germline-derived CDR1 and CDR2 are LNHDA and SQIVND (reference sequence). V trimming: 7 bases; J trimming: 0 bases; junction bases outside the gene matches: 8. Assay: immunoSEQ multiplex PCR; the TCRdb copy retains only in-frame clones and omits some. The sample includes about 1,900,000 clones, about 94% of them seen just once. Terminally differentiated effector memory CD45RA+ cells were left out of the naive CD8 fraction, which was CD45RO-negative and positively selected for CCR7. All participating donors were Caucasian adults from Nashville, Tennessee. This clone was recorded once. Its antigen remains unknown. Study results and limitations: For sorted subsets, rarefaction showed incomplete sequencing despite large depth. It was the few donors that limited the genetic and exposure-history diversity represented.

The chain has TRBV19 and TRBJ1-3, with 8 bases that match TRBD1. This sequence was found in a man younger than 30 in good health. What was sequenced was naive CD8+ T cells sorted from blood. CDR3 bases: TGTGCCAGTATCGCCGGGACAGGCCCCTCTGGAAACACCATATATTTT. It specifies CASIAGTGPSGNTIYF.